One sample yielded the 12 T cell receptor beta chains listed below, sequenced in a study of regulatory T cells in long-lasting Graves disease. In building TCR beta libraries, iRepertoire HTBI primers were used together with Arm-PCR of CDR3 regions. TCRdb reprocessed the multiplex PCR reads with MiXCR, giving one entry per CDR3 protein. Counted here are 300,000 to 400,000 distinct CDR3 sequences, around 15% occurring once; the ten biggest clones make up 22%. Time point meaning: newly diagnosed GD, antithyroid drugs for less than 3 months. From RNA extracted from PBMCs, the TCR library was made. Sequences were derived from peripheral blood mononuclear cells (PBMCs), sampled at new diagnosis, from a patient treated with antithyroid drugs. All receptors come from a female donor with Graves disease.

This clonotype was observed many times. This CDR3 reads CASSLSERRGNQPQHF. The CDR3 DNA follows: TGTGCCAGCAGCCTGTCGGAGCGCCGAGGAAATCAGCCCCAGCATTTT. V and J are TRBV12-3 or TRBV12-4 and TRBJ1-5, with D unresolved. Trimming took 6 bases from V and 4 from J, leaving 19 bases between them. The CDR3 contains 16 residues.

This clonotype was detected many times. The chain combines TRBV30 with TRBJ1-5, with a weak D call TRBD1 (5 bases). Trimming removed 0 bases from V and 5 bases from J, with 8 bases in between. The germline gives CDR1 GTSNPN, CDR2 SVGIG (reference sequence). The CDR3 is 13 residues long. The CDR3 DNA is TGTGCCTGGAGTGTAAGAGGGGATCAGCCCCAGCATTTT. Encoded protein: CAWSVRGDQPQHF.

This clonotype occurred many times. The CDR3 loop reads CASSPGVRGSEKLFF. CDR3 in DNA: TGTGCCAGCAGCCCCGGAGTGAGGGGAAGTGAAAAACTGTTTTTT. The chain couples TRBV9 to TRBJ1-4; a weak D match, TRBD1 (5 bases). CDR3 size: 15 residues. Deletions cut 4 bases from V and 7 bases from J, with 17 bases between. Germline V lookup: CDR1 SGDLS, CDR2 YYNGEE.

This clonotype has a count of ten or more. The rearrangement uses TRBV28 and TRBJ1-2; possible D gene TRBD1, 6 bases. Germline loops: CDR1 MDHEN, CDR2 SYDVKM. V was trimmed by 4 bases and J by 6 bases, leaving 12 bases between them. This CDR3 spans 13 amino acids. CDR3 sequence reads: CASSSTGWDGYTF. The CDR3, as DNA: TGTGCCAGCAGTTCCACAGGGTGGGATGGCTACACCTTC.

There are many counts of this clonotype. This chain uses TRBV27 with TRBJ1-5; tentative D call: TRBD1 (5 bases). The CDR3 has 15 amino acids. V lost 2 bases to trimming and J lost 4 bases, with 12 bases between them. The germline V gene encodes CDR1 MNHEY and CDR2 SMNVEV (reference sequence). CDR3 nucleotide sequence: TGTGCCAGCAGTTTAGGGGCAGGGACTAATCAGCCCCAGCATTTT. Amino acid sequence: CASSLGAGTNQPQHF.

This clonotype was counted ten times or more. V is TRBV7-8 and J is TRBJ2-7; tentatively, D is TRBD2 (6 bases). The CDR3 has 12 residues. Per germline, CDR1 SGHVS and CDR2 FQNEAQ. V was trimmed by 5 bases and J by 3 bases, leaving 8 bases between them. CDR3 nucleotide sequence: TGTGCCAGCAGCCGGGAGTTCTACGAGCAGTACTTC. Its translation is CASSREFYEQYF.

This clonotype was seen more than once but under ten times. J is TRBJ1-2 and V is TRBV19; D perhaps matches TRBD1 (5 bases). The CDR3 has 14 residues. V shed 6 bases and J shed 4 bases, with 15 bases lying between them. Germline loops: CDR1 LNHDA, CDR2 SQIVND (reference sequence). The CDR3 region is CASSYDQGSYGYTF. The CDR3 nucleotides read TGTGCCAGTAGCTATGACCAGGGAAGCTATGGCTACACCTTC.

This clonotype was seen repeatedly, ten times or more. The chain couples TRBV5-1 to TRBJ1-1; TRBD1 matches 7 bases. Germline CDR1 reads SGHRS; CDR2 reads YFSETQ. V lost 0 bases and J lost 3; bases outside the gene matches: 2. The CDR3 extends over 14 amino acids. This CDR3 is CASSLDRGYTEAFF. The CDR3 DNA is TGCGCCAGCAGCTTGGACAGGGGATACACTGAAGCTTTCTTT.

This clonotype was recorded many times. CDR3 protein: CASSLGLAAVGAFEQFF. CDR3 DNA: TGCGCCAGCAGCCTGGGACTAGCGGCAGTAGGGGCATTTGAGCAGTTCTTC. This chain links TRBV4-1 with TRBJ2-1; 11 bases map to TRBD2. The CDR3 is 17 residues long. Losses at the gene ends were 4 bases for V and 9 bases for J; bases not matched to a gene: 14. CDR1 is MGHRA, CDR2 YSYEKL, per germline.

Here the CDR3 DNA reads TGTGCCAGCAGCCTTGACAGGCTTGGTGATCATGACTACACCTTC. Its protein is CASSLDRLGDHDYTF. The chain employs TRBV7-9 and TRBJ1-2; tentative D call: TRBD1 (6 bases). The CDR3 consists of 15 residues. The germline V and J ends were trimmed by 5 bases and 10 bases, with 23 bases remaining between them. The germline gives CDR1 SEHNR, CDR2 FQNEAQ (reference sequence).

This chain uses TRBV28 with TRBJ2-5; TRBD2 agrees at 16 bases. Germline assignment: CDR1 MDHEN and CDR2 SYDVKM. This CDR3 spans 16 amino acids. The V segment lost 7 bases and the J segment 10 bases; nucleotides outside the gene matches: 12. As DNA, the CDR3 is TGTGCCAGCACCCTCGGGGGGACTAGCGGGAGGGCTAACCAGTACTTC. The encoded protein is CASTLGGTSGRANQYF.

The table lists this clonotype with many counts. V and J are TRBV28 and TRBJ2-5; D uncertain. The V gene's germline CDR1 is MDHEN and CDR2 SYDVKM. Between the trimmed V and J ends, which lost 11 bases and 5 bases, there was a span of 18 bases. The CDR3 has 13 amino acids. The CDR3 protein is CAGSQGPQETQYF. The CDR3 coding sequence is TGTGCCGGATCACAAGGACCCCAGGAGACCCAGTACTTC.